This entry describes one T cell receptor beta chain. The data belong to a study of control samples from healthy donors and cancer patients. Profiled with immunoSEQ multiplex PCR; TCRdb holds only in-frame clones, not every one. Counted here are 150,000 or so clones, 94% occurring once; the ten biggest clones make up about an eighth. The junction had 4 bases not matched to a gene; V was cut back by 4 bases and J by 2 bases. The germline gives CDR1 SGHRS, CDR2 YFSETQ. The CDR3 sequence is 16 residues long. What was sequenced was blood. The origin of this receptor is a middle-aged man in good health. This chain links TRBV5-1 with TRBJ1-3; TRBD1 matches at 12 bases. CDR3 in amino acids: CASSKGQGAAGNTIYF. The CDR3 DNA follows: TGCGCCAGCAGCAAGGGACAGGGGGCCGCTGGAAACACCATATATTTT. The whole variable domain, remainder taken from reference TRBV5-1 and TRBJ1-3, is KAGVTQTPRYLIKTRGQQVTLSCSPISGHRSVSWYQQTPGQGLQFLFEYFSETQRNKGNFPGRFSGRQFSNSRSEMNVSTLELGDSALYLCASSKGQGAAGNTIYFGEGSWLTVV.